Listed here are 24 T cell receptor beta chains from one sample, sequenced in a study of T cells in Graves' hyperthyroidism and ophthalmopathy. Amplification of TCR beta CDR3 regions used RNA as the template. Primed by the HTBI set, a first-round RT-PCR was run on the TCR CDR3. TCRdb re-called the multiplex PCR reads with MiXCR, one entry per CDR3 protein. There are 620,000 or so distinct CDR3 sequences in the sample; about 14% occur only once, and around 12% lies in the top ten. The sequencing sample was made of blood. These TCRs come from a woman in her 50s with Graves' ophthalmopathy.

This clonotype appeared many times. The chain links TRBV11-3 to TRBJ1-1; D is undetermined. CDR1 SGHNT and CDR2 YENEEA come from the germline V gene. The CDR3 runs 14 residues. V lost 3 bases, J lost 2 bases, and 10 bases lay in between. As DNA, the CDR3 is TGTGCCAGCAGCTTTGGGCGGAGCAACACTGAAGCTTTCTTT. Its translation is CASSFGRSNTEAFF.

This clonotype was seen repeatedly, ten times or more. This chain uses TRBV12-3 or TRBV12-4 with TRBJ1-2; 8 nucleotides align to TRBD1. This CDR3 is 14 amino acids long. V shed 6 bases, J shed 7 bases, and the junction held 10 bases outside the gene matches. This chain's CDR3 is CASRRLGQGSGYTF. The DNA of the CDR3 is TGTGCCAGCAGGCGGTTAGGACAGGGTAGTGGCTACACCTTC.

This clonotype occurred a few times. The chain links TRBV12-3 or TRBV12-4 to TRBJ2-1; 14 bases are shared with TRBD2. J was trimmed by 9 bases and V by 5 bases; bases with no gene match: 6. CDR3 size: 15 residues. For the CDR3, the DNA is TGTGCCAGCAGTAAGGGACTAGCGGGAGAAGGTGAGCAGTTCTTC. The encoded protein is CASSKGLAGEGEQFF.

This clonotype was seen a few times. This chain connects TRBV4-3 to TRBJ1-1; D not certain. Germline V CDR1 and CDR2: LGHNA, YSLEER. V was shortened by 1 base and J by 0 bases, with 6 bases between the two germline ends. This CDR3 is 14 amino acids long. CDR3 nucleotide sequence: TGCGCCAGCAGCCAAGGGGGAGTGAACACTGAAGCTTTCTTT. This translates into CASSQGGVNTEAFF.

Concerning this clonotype: A much larger clone lies a single base off, so this may be a read error. The rearrangement links TRBV2 to TRBJ2-5; no reliable D call. In germline, CDR1 is SNHLY, CDR2 FYNNEI. The CDR3 runs to 11 residues. Trimming pared 3 bases from V and 11 bases from J, leaving 10 bases between. The CDR3 bases are TGTGCCAGCAGTGAGCTGGGTCATCAGTACTTC. It codes for CASSELGHQYF.

This clonotype was seen repeatedly, ten times or more. CDR3 in DNA: TGTGCCAGCACCGAAGGACAGGGATACGAGCAGTACTTC. As protein: CASTEGQGYEQYF. The chain has TRBV2 and TRBJ2-7; 8 positions match TRBD1. CDR3 length equals 13 residues. The germline gives CDR1 SNHLY, CDR2 FYNNEI. The V and J ends lost 7 bases and 4 bases, in that order; junction bases with no gene match: 6.

This clonotype was detected only a few times. V and J are TRBV7-3 and TRBJ2-7; D is possibly TRBD2 (8 bases). CDR3 length: 14 amino acids. The germline V gene encodes CDR1 SGHTA and CDR2 FQGTGA. Trimming stripped 4 bases from V and 6 bases from J, with 16 bases between. In nucleotides, the CDR3 is TGTGCCAGCAGCTCAGCGGGGGACAGAGGCGAGCAGTACTTC. It yields the protein CASSSAGDRGEQYF.

This chain connects TRBV12-5 to TRBJ2-5; D remains unclear. V was cut by 0 bases and J by 5 bases, with 4 bases left in between. Germline CDR1 is LGHNT and CDR2 is FRNRAP. CDR3 length: 12 amino acids. The CDR3 DNA reads as TGTGCTAGTGGTTTGGTACATGAGACCCAGTACTTC. Its protein product is CASGLVHETQYF.

The V call is TRBV7-2, the J call TRBJ2-3, with TRBD2 identical over 9 bases. The CDR3 runs to 15 residues. Germline V lookup: CDR1 SGHTA, CDR2 FQGNSA. V shed 4 bases, J shed 5 bases, and the junction held 7 bases outside the gene matches. The CDR3 bases are TGTGCCAGCAGCTCCGGGACTAGCCTAGGAGATACGCAGTATTTT. Residues: CASSSGTSLGDTQYF.

This clonotype has more than one count but fewer than ten. The V call is TRBV10-3, the J call TRBJ2-1; 13 bases fit TRBD2. Germline trimming cut 6 bases from V and 5 bases from J; bases unmatched to any gene: 4. The CDR3 extends over 15 amino acids. Germline assignment: CDR1 ENHRY and CDR2 SYGVKD. The CDR3, as DNA: TGTGCCATCAGCCGGACTAGCGGGAGAAACAATGAGCAGTTCTTC. Encoded protein: CAISRTSGRNNEQFF.

V gene TRBV14 combines with J gene TRBJ1-2; D is perhaps TRBD1 (5 bases). CDR1 and CDR2 from the germline V gene are SGHDN and FVKESK. The V end was cut by 7 bases, the J end by 4 bases, with 13 bases between. The CDR3 consists of 13 residues. CDR3 residues: CASNNTGPYGYTF. The CDR3, as DNA: TGTGCCAGCAACAACACGGGGCCCTATGGCTACACCTTC.

This clonotype has a count of ten or more. V and J are TRBV7-2 and TRBJ2-7; 13 positions match TRBD2. The CDR3 covers 16 residues. V lost 3 bases to trimming and J lost 3 bases; unmatched junction nucleotides: 5. Germline CDR1 SGHTA, CDR2 FQGNSA. CDR3 loop: CASSFQGLAGVYEQYF. The CDR3 DNA reads TGTGCCAGCAGCTTCCAAGGACTAGCGGGGGTCTACGAGCAGTACTTC.

The V call is TRBV19, the J call TRBJ2-1, with 8 bases fitting TRBD2. CDR3 length: 11 residues. CDR1 is LNHDA and CDR2 is SQIVND in the germline V gene (reference sequence). V was pared by 7 bases and J by 8 bases, with 1 base of the junction left unmatched. CDR3 nucleotides: TGTGCCAGTACCGGGAGGGATGAGCAGTTCTTC. As protein: CASTGRDEQFF.

The V and J genes are TRBV6-2 or TRBV6-3 and TRBJ2-3; D is unclear. V lost 1 base, J lost 3 bases, and 8 bases lay in between. The CDR3 is made up of 14 amino acids. The germline V gene has CDR1 MNHEY and CDR2 SVGEGT. CDR3 region: CASSYLGPTDTQYF. CDR3 DNA: TGTGCCAGCAGTTACTTGGGCCCTACAGATACGCAGTATTTT.

This clonotype was detected ten times or more. J is TRBJ1-6 and V is TRBV28; D may be TRBD1 (6 bases). CDR3 length: 17 amino acids. Trimming shortened V by 6 bases and J by 4 bases, and 19 bases separated the two germline ends. Germline CDR1 MDHEN, CDR2 SYDVKM. Here the CDR3 reads CASSPLPLDRYNSPLHF. CDR3 coding DNA: TGTGCCAGCAGCCCTCTCCCGCTGGACAGATATAATTCACCCCTCCACTTT.

In this sample, this clonotype turned up many times. The rearrangement joins TRBV4-3 to TRBJ2-1; possible D gene TRBD1, 5 bases. Between the trimmed V and J ends, which lost 7 bases and 2 bases, there was a span of 15 bases. Germline V gene data show CDR1 as LGHNA and CDR2 as YSLEER. The CDR3 length is 15 residues. The CDR3 region is CASKTDSSTYNEQFF. In nucleotides, the CDR3 is TGCGCCAGCAAAACCGACAGTTCAACCTACAATGAGCAGTTCTTC.

V usage is TRBV5-1 and J usage is TRBJ1-6; D possibly corresponds to TRBD1 (6 bases). This CDR3 comprises 17 residues. Trimming shortened V by 5 bases and J by 0 bases, and 15 bases separated the two germline ends. The germline V gene has CDR1 SGHRS and CDR2 YFSETQ. In nucleotides, the CDR3 is TGCGCCAGCAGTTGGGACACAACGAGCTCCTATAATTCACCCCTCCACTTT. This codes for CASSWDTTSSYNSPLHF.

This clonotype was detected only a few times. This sequence joins TRBV19 and TRBJ2-5, with D perhaps being TRBD1 or TRBD2 (5 bases each). The V gene's germline CDR1 is LNHDA and CDR2 SQIVND (reference sequence). V shed 4 bases and J shed 1 base, with 16 bases lying between them. This CDR3 has 16 amino acids. In nucleotides, the CDR3 is TGTGCCAGTAGTAACCCCGGGACGCCAGCCCAAGAGACCCAGTACTTC. Its translation: CASSNPGTPAQETQYF.

This clonotype was counted a few times. The J gene is TRBJ1-5, the V gene TRBV4-1; D not certain. CDR3 length: 14 amino acids. Germline V gene sequence: CDR1 MGHRA, CDR2 YSYEKL. The ends were cut back, 4 bases at V and 5 bases at J, with 12 bases in the middle. CDR3 sequence (DNA): TGCGCCAGCAGCCGAGCCCCTTTCGATCAGCCCCAGCATTTT. Protein sequence: CASSRAPFDQPQHF.

A word on this clonotype: At one boundary the junction diverges from the germline segment, which might be a read error. The genes are TRBV5-4 and TRBJ1-5; 7 bases fit TRBD1. This CDR3 spans 15 amino acids. The germline V gene encodes CDR1 SGHNT and CDR2 YYREEE (reference sequence). The CDR3 region has the DNA TGTGCCAGCAGCTTGGGCAGGGGGGGCAATCAGCCCCGGCATTTT. Translating it yields CASSLGRGGNQPRHF.

This clonotype was found many times. The chain recombines TRBV11-2 with TRBJ1-1; no definite D call. Germline V gene sequence: CDR1 SGHAT, CDR2 FQNNGV. The CDR3 extends over 14 amino acids. V was trimmed by 5 bases and J by 4 bases, leaving 14 bases between them. The CDR3 loop reads CASSLIGTGTEAFF. The DNA of the CDR3 is TGTGCCAGCAGCCTCATTGGAACTGGCACTGAAGCTTTCTTT. Supplemented by reference TRBV11-2 and TRBJ1-1, the full variable domain reads EAGVAQSPRYKIIEKRQSVAFWCNPISGHATLYWYQQILGQGPKLLIQFQNNGVVDDSQLPKDRFSAERLKGVDSTLKIQPAKLEDSAVYLCASSLIGTGTEAFFGQGTRLTVV.

Here the CDR3 DNA reads TGCGCCAGCAGCTTAACAGGGCCCGGAGAAAAACTGTTTTTT. Translation: CASSLTGPGEKLFF. The chain carries TRBV5-1 and TRBJ1-4; tentatively, D is TRBD1 (6 bases). In germline, CDR1 is SGHRS, CDR2 YFSETQ. Deletions cut 2 bases from V and 8 bases from J, with 13 bases between. The CDR3 has 14 residues.

The V gene is TRBV4-2, the J gene TRBJ2-2; D perhaps matches TRBD2 (6 bases). V lost 1 base and J 1 base, leaving 13 bases between the germline ends. CDR3 length equals 17 residues. Germline V lookup: CDR1 LGHNA, CDR2 YNFKEQ. CDR3 in DNA: TGTGCCAGCAGCCAAGCCCTAATGCGGGGGAACACCGGGGAGCTGTTTTTT. The encoded protein is CASSQALMRGNTGELFF.

This sequence joins TRBV2 and TRBJ1-2, with 8 bases fitting TRBD1. Germline loops: CDR1 SNHLY, CDR2 FYNNEI. The CDR3 runs 14 residues. The J segment lost 4 bases and the V segment lost 6 bases, leaving 7 bases of the junction unmatched. CDR3 DNA sequence: TGTGCCAGCAGGACCTTGACAGGGGTCTATGGCTACACCTTC. It codes for CASRTLTGVYGYTF.